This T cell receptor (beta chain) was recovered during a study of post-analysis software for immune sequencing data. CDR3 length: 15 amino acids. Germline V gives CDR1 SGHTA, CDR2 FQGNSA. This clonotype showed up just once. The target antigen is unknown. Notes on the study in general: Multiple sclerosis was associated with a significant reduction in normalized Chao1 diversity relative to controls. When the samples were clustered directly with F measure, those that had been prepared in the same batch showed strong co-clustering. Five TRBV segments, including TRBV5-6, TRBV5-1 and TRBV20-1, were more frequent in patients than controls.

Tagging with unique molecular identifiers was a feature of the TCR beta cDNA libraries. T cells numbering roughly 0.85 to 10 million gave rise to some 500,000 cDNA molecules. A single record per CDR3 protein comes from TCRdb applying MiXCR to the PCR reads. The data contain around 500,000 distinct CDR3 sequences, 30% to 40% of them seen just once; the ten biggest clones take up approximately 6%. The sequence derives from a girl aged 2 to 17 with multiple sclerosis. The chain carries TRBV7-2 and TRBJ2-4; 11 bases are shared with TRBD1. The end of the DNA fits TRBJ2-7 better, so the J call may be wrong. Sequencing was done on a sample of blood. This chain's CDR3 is CASSYSGTGGNEQYF. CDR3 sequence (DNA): TGTGCCAGCAGCTATTCCGGGACAGGGGGAAACGAGCAGTACTTC.